A single sample gave rise to the 9 T cell receptor beta chains below, sequenced in a study of blood T cell repertoires in COVID-19. Assay used: immunoSEQ multiplex PCR; TCRdb lists only in-frame clones, some missing. Seen here are around 390,000 clones, approximately 90% observed once, and the top ten hold roughly 9.4%. The material sequenced was PBMCs or T cells enriched from blood (not recorded which). These receptors were collected from a woman aged 45 to 65 who had recovered from COVID-19.

Regarding this clone: Mismatch with germline at one junction end may stem from a read error. The chain combines TRBV3-1 (or the pseudogene TRBV3-2) with TRBJ1-2; 9 bases fit TRBD1. Germline V CDR1 and CDR2: LGHDT, YNNKEL (reference sequence). The CDR3 totals 18 residues. DNA of the CDR3: TGTGCCAGCAGCCAAGTAGATTCGATGGGACAGGGCTATTCAGGCTCCAATTTC. Translation: CASSQVDSMGQGYSGSNF.

V gene TRBV5-1 combines with J gene TRBJ1-1, with TRBD1 as a possible D gene (5 bases). Trimming pared 4 bases from V and 1 base from J, leaving 11 bases between. CDR3 length equals 14 residues. The germline CDR1 and CDR2 sequences are SGHRS and YFSETQ. CDR3 region: CASSISQGNTEAFF. The DNA for the CDR3 is TGCGCCAGCAGCATATCTCAGGGGAACACTGAAGCTTTCTTT.

V gene TRBV7-8 combines with J gene TRBJ2-3, with a weak D call TRBD2 (6 bases). CDR3 length: 16 amino acids. CDR1 and CDR2 from the germline V gene are SGHVS and FQNEAQ. Trimming left V 5 bases short and J 6 bases short, with 21 bases between. CDR3: CASSPRTGVARDTQYF. The CDR3 region has the DNA TGTGCCAGCAGCCCGAGGACGGGGGTTGCGAGGGATACGCAGTATTTT. Using reference TRBV7-8 and TRBJ2-3 for the parts outside the CDR3, the full variable domain is GAGVSQSPRYKVAKRGQDVALRCDPISGHVSLFWYQQALGQGPEFLTYFQNEAQLDKSGLPSDRFFAERPEGSVSTLKIQRTQQEDSAVYLCASSPRTGVARDTQYFGPGTRLTVL.

The gene calls are TRBV7-9 and TRBJ1-5; possible D gene TRBD1, 5 bases. Trimming stripped 0 bases from V and 7 bases from J, with 13 bases between. Germline CDR1 reads SEHNR; CDR2 reads FQNEAQ (reference sequence). The CDR3 length is 15 residues. The CDR3 nucleotides are TGTGCCAGCAGCTTAGCTGGGCAGGGTAAGCAGCCCCAGCATTTT. Encoded protein: CASSLAGQGKQPQHF.

The chain carries TRBV4-1 and TRBJ1-1, with 8 bases matching TRBD1. With V trimmed by 3 bases and J by 3 bases, 6 bases remained unmatched. The germline V gene encodes CDR1 MGHRA and CDR2 YSYEKL. The CDR3 sequence is 15 residues long. The CDR3 DNA follows: TGCGCCAGCAGCCAGTTCACAGGGGGGGACACTGAAGCTTTCTTT. It yields the protein CASSQFTGGDTEAFF.

This clone came up once. This rearrangement joins TRBV30 to TRBJ1-3; D remains ambiguous. Germline V lookup: CDR1 GTSNPN, CDR2 SVGIG (reference sequence). The ends were cut back, 0 bases at V and 0 bases at J, with 9 bases in the middle. This CDR3 region has 15 residues. Here the CDR3 DNA reads TGTGCCTGGAGTGTACCTGGGCTCTCTGGAAACACCATATATTTT. Encoded protein: CAWSVPGLSGNTIYF.

The CDR3 sequence: CASSVGDRRQETQYF. The CDR3 DNA is TGTGCCAGTAGTGTTGGGGACAGGAGGCAAGAGACCCAGTACTTC. This chain uses TRBV19 with TRBJ2-5; 8 positions agree with TRBD1. V trimming: 5 bases; J trimming: 2 bases; junction bases outside the gene matches: 7. In germline, CDR1 is LNHDA, CDR2 SQIVND (reference sequence). This CDR3 comprises 15 residues.

V and J are TRBV28 and TRBJ1-2; the D is unclear. V lost 1 base and J lost 1, with 4 bases in between. CDR1 and CDR2 from the germline V gene are MDHEN and SYDVKM. CDR3 length: 13 residues. The CDR3 bases are TGTGCCAGCAGTTTATCCAGTAACTATGGCTACACCTTC. Amino acids: CASSLSSNYGYTF.

CDR3 sequence (DNA): TGTGCCAGCAGTGCAGGGTATGGGGCTAACTATGGCTACACCTTC. It encodes CASSAGYGANYGYTF. The rearrangement joins TRBV25-1 to TRBJ1-2; possibly TRBD1 for D (5 bases). This CDR3 contains 15 residues. V was trimmed by 4 bases and J by 0 bases, leaving 12 bases between them. Germline V gives CDR1 MGHDK, CDR2 SYGVNS.